This T cell receptor (beta chain) is drawn from a study of T-cell reconstitution after alpha-beta-depleted transplantation in children. CDR3 length equals 13 residues. Trimming removed 11 bases from V and 3 bases from J, with 14 bases in between. Preparation of the TCRbeta library was carried out with unique molecular identifiers. TCRdb reanalysed the PCR reads using MiXCR and keeps one entry per CDR3 protein. The data contain some 490,000 distinct CDR3 sequences, approximately 13% of them singletons. This clonotype was detected many times. This clonotype was sampled from a human donor who donated a stem cell graft to a child with combined immunodeficiency. The rearrangement uses TRBV12-3 or TRBV12-4 and TRBJ2-1, with D possibly called TRBD1 or TRBD2 (6 bases each). The source material was PBMCs from the stem cell graft donor, sampled from the stem cell graft. The CDR3 reads CAGGPSDYNEQFF. DNA for the CDR3: TGTGCCGGGGGCCCTAGCGACTACAATGAGCAGTTCTTC.